This T cell receptor beta chain is drawn from a study of blood T cell repertoires in COVID-19. Study details: Researchers got acute and convalescent COVID-19 samples from the United States, Italy and Spain.

From germline, CDR1 is MDHEN and CDR2 SYDVKM. V gave up 4 bases and J gave up 4 bases, with 10 bases separating them. The CDR3 contains 14 residues. This clone was counted once. In the authors' methods: Researchers report that nucleated cell counts were estimated from reference gene primer amplification. Data came from immunoSEQ multiplex PCR; TCRdb stores just in-frame clones and leaves some out. The D gene and trimming were derived from the DNA, and the V and J assignments and clone size from that table. The table shows some 250,000 clones, with about 88% occurring only once. The chain links TRBV28 to TRBJ1-4, with D perhaps TRBD1 (5 bases). The sample comprised peripheral blood. This sequence originates from a woman aged 40 to 50 who had recovered from COVID-19. The CDR3 DNA reads TGTGCCAGCAGTTACGGGGGGGATAATGAAAAACTGTTTTTT. It yields the protein CASSYGGDNEKLFF.